The 10 T cell receptor beta chains reported below all come from one sample, sequenced in a study of blood T cell repertoires in COVID-19. Sequencing used immunoSEQ multiplex PCR; TCRdb keeps in-frame clones, though not all of them. The sample includes about 180,000 clones, 70% to 90% of them seen just once. Source material: peripheral blood. The receptors were sampled from a human donor with active or convalescent COVID-19. The donor label of this sample is uncertain.

The chain uses TRBV28 and TRBJ2-7, with 9 bases that match TRBD2. With 3 bases clipped from V and 4 bases from J, the junction kept 4 bases outside the gene matches. Germline V gene data show CDR1 as MDHEN and CDR2 as SYDVKM. This CDR3 spans 14 amino acids. CDR3 nucleotides: TGTGCCAGCAGTTTGTTAGCGGGGGTATACGAGCAGTACTTC. The encoded protein is CASSLLAGVYEQYF.

This clone has only one observation. This chain uses TRBV5-1 with TRBJ1-4, with D perhaps TRBD1 (5 bases). CDR3 length equals 14 residues. Per the germline V gene, CDR1 is SGHRS and CDR2 is YFSETQ. V was clipped by 4 bases and J by 1 base, with 8 bases between them. The CDR3 region has the DNA TGCGCCAGCAGCCCTGACAGAACTAATGAAAAACTGTTTTTT. Protein sequence: CASSPDRTNEKLFF.

The CDR3: CASSPGLAGAMNEQFF. The CDR3 nucleotides are TGTGCCAGCAGCCCCGGACTAGCGGGGGCGATGAATGAGCAGTTCTTC. This chain joins TRBV9 and TRBJ2-1; 13 bases match TRBD2. This CDR3 spans 16 amino acids. CDR1 and CDR2 from the germline V gene are SGDLS and YYNGEE. V was pared by 4 bases and J by 7 bases, with 8 bases of the junction left unmatched.

A remark on this clone: Other nucleotide sequences from this sample produce the same CDR3. The chain employs TRBV6-1 and TRBJ1-2; the D gene is possibly TRBD1 (6 bases). V lost 2 bases and J lost 4, with 11 bases in between. Germline values: CDR1 MNHNS, CDR2 SASEGT. The length of the CDR3 is 14 residues. The CDR3 here is CASSESRGPYGYTF. In DNA, the CDR3 is TGTGCCAGCAGTGAATCCAGGGGACCCTATGGCTACACCTTC.

This clone was seen just once. The chain joins TRBV21-1 to TRBJ2-3; TRBD2, as called in the table, went unchecked against the DNA. TRBV21-1 is a known pseudogene. The CDR3 is made up of 17 amino acids. For the CDR3, the DNA is TGTGCCAGCAGCTTGACAGCGGGGGGGCTTGGTTCAGATACGCAGTATTTT. Translation gives CASSLTAGGLGSDTQYF.

V gene TRBV7-3 combines with J gene TRBJ1-1; no firm D call. Germline CDR1 reads SGHTA; CDR2 reads FQGTGA. V lost 3 bases and J 0 bases, leaving 5 bases between the germline ends. This CDR3 has 13 amino acids. CDR3 sequence: CASSLFMNTEAFF. As DNA, the CDR3 is TGTGCCAGCAGCTTGTTTATGAACACTGAAGCTTTCTTT.

V gene TRBV5-1 combines with J gene TRBJ1-1; D remains ambiguous. V lost 1 base, J lost 2 bases, and 9 bases lay in between. The CDR3 length is 14 residues. Germline CDR1 and CDR2: SGHRS and YFSETQ. CDR3 region: CASSLNPKNTEAFF. CDR3 coding DNA: TGCGCCAGCAGCTTGAATCCTAAAAACACTGAAGCTTTCTTT.

A single count supports this clone. The chain is built from TRBV4-1 and TRBJ1-1; D might be TRBD1 (6 bases). The germline gives CDR1 MGHRA, CDR2 YSYEKL. The germline V and J ends were trimmed by 2 bases and 1 base, with 17 bases remaining between them. The CDR3 consists of 17 residues. The CDR3 protein is CASSQPKGVRGNTEAFF. CDR3 coding DNA: TGCGCCAGCAGCCAACCGAAAGGGGTCAGGGGGAACACTGAAGCTTTCTTT.

This chain connects TRBV4-3 to TRBJ2-2; possibly TRBD1 for D (7 bases). The CDR3 loop spans 18 amino acids. Germline CDR1 reads LGHNA; CDR2 reads YSLEER. V was pared by 0 bases and J by 0 bases, with 14 bases between. DNA of the CDR3: TGCGCCAGCAGCCAAGACCCCGGAGGGACAGCGAACACCGGGGAGCTGTTTTTT. Amino acid sequence: CASSQDPGGTANTGELFF.

V is TRBV21-1 and J is TRBJ2-1; TRBD2 is the table's D call and was not checked against the DNA. TRBV21-1 is listed as a pseudogene. The CDR3 contains 16 residues. CDR3 DNA: TGTGCCAGCAGCAGTCCCCACTCAAGCTCCTACAATGAGCAGTTCTTC. Its translation: CASSSPHSSSYNEQFF.